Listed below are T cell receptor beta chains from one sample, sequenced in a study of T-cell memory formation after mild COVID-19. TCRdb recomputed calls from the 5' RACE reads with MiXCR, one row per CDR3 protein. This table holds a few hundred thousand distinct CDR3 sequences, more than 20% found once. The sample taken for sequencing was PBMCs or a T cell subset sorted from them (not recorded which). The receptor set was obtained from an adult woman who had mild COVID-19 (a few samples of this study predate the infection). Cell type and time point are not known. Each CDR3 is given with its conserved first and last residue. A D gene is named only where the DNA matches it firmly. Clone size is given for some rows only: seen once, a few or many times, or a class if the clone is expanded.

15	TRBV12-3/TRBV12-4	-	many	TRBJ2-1	CASTKGGVGGNEQFF	TGTGCCAGCACCAAAGGGGGGGTTGGCGGTAATGAGCAGTTCTTC
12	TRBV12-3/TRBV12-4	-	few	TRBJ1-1	CASSSGGAEAFF	TGTGCCAGCAGTTCCGGGGGCGCTGAAGCTTTCTTT
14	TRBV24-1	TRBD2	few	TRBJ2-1	CATSDGDYYKEQFF	TGTGCCACCAGTGATGGGGACTATTACAAAGAGCAGTTCTTC
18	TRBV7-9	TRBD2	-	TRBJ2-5	CASSWGTSGELYQETQYF	TGTGCCAGCAGCTGGGGGACTAGCGGGGAGCTCTACCAAGAGACCCAGTACTTC
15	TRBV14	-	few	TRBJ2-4	CASSQDRGAKNIQYF	TGTGCCAGCAGCCAAGATAGGGGCGCCAAAAACATTCAGTACTTC
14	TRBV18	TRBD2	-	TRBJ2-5	CASSTSGGQGTQYF	TGTGCCAGCTCAACGAGCGGGGGGCAAGGGACCCAGTACTTC
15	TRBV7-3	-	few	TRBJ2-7	CASSPSVRVPYEQYF	TGTGCCAGCAGCCCGTCGGTTCGGGTACCCTACGAGCAGTACTTC
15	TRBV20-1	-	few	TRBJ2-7	CSARGLDSAFREQYF	TGCAGTGCTAGAGGACTGGACAGCGCCTTCCGCGAGCAGTACTTC
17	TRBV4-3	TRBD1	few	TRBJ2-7	CASSQMGATGEYGEQYF	TGCGCCAGCAGCCAAATGGGGGCGACAGGGGAATATGGGGAGCAGTACTTC
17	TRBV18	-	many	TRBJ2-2	CASSKRAGTTNTGELFF	TGTGCCAGCTCAAAGCGTGCCGGGACAACGAACACCGGGGAGCTGTTTTTT
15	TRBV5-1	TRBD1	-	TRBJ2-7	CASSSGDRVPYEQYF	TGCGCCAGCAGCTCCGGGGACAGGGTCCCGTACGAGCAGTACTTC
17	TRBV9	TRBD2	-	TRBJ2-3	CASSHGGGTSFSDTQYF	TGTGCCAGCAGCCACGGGGGGGGGACTAGCTTTTCAGATACGCAGTATTTT
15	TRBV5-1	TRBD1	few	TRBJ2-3	CASSLGQGMTDTQYF	TGCGCCAGCAGCTTGGGACAGGGGATGACAGATACGCAGTATTTT
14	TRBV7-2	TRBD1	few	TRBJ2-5	CASSPPGDRGRLDF	TGTGCCAGCAGCCCCCCGGGGGACAGGGGGCGTTTGGACTTC
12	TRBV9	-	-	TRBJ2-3	CASSVVEGKPYF	TGTGCCAGCAGCGTAGTTGAGGGGAAGCCGTATTTT
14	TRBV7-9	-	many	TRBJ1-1	CASSLSRMNTEAFF	TGTGCCAGCAGCTTATCTCGCATGAACACTGAAGCTTTCTTT
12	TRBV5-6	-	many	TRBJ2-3	CASSLAPDTQYF	TGTGCCAGCAGCTTGGCCCCAGATACGCAGTATTTT
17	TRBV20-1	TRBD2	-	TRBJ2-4	CSASRTSGTIAKNIQYF	TGCAGTGCTAGCCGAACTAGCGGGACTATAGCCAAAAACATTCAGTACTTC
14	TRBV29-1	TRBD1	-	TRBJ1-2	CSVTEGQTNYGYTF	TGCAGCGTTACTGAGGGACAGACTAACTATGGCTACACCTTC
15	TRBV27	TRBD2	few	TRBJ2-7	CASSFGTSGVNEQYF	TGTGCCAGCAGTTTCGGGACTAGCGGGGTGAACGAGCAGTACTTC
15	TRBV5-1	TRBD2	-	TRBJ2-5	CASSEEREKGETQYF	TGCGCCAGCAGCGAGGAGCGGGAGAAGGGTGAGACCCAGTACTTC
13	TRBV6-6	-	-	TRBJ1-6	CASKVQRAPPLHF	TGTGCCAGCAAGGTTCAGAGGGCTCCACCCCTCCACTTT
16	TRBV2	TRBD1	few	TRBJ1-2	CATYRKDRQANYGYTF	TGTGCCACTTATAGAAAGGACAGGCAAGCTAACTATGGCTACACCTTC
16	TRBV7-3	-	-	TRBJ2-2	CASSLTSRVHTGELFF	TGTGCCAGCAGCTTAACCTCCAGGGTACACACCGGGGAGCTGTTTTTT
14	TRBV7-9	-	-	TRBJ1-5	CASSPTGTPQPQHF	TGTGCCAGCAGCCCTACAGGGACTCCCCAGCCCCAGCATTTT
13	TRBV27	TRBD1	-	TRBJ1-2	CASSPGQDGRYTF	TGTGCCAGCAGTCCCGGACAGGACGGGCGCTACACCTTC
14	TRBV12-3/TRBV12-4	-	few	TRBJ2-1	CASSLSGLNNEQFF	TGTGCCAGCAGTTTATCCGGGCTGAACAATGAGCAGTTCTTC
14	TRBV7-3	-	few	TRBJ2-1	CASSRWGTRDEQFF	TGTGCCAGCAGCCGATGGGGAACCAGAGATGAGCAGTTCTTC
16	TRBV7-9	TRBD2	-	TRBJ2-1	CASSLGLADVYNEQFF	TGTGCCAGCAGCCTCGGACTAGCGGACGTTTACAATGAGCAGTTCTTC
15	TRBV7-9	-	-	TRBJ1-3	CASSYPGTSGNTIYF	TGTGCCAGCAGCTATCCGGGGACTTCTGGAAACACCATATATTTT
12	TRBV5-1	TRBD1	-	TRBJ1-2	CASRDSLYGYTF	TGCGCCAGTCGGGACAGCCTCTATGGCTACACCTTC
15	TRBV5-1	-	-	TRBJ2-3	CASSLSGPSTDTQYF	TGCGCCAGCAGCTTATCAGGGCCTAGCACAGATACGCAGTATTTT
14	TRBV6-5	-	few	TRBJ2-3	CASSVGTRTDTQYF	TGTGCCAGCAGCGTGGGGACCCGCACAGATACGCAGTATTTT
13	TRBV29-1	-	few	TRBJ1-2	CSTKTGHGYGYTF	TGCAGCACCAAGACAGGTCACGGCTATGGCTACACCTTC
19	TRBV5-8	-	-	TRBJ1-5	CASSSPTVQAFLSNQPQHF	TGTGCCAGCAGCTCGCCGACAGTTCAAGCCTTTCTTAGCAATCAGCCCCAGCATTTT
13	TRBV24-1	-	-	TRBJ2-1	CATSDFPLFEQFF	TGTGCCACCAGTGATTTTCCGCTATTTGAGCAGTTCTTC
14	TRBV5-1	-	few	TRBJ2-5	CASSVMGRGETQYF	TGCGCCAGCAGCGTGATGGGGAGAGGAGAGACCCAGTACTTC
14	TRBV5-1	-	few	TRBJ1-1	CASSQGGLNTEAFF	TGCGCCAGCAGCCAAGGCGGTTTGAACACTGAAGCTTTCTTT
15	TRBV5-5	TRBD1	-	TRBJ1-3	CASSHRTGSGNTIYF	TGTGCCAGCAGCCATAGGACAGGGTCTGGAAACACCATATATTTT
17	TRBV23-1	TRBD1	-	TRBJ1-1	CASSFDRGLRLNTEAFF	TGCGCCAGCAGCTTCGACAGGGGGCTCAGGCTGAACACTGAAGCTTTCTTT
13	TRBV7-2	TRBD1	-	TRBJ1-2	CASNIQGGYGYTF	TGTGCCAGCAATATACAGGGGGGCTATGGCTACACCTTC
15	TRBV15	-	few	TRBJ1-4	CATSRDFTGSEKLFF	TGTGCCACCAGCAGAGATTTTACAGGGAGTGAAAAACTGTTTTTT
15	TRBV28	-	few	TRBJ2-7	CASSFPQPATLEQYF	TGTGCCAGCAGTTTCCCCCAGCCCGCCACCCTCGAGCAGTACTTC
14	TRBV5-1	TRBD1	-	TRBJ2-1	CASSLKQGANEQFF	TGCGCCAGCAGCTTGAAACAGGGGGCCAATGAGCAGTTCTTC
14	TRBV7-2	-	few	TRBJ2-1	CASSLDGAYNEQFF	TGTGCCAGCAGCTTAGACGGCGCCTACAATGAGCAGTTCTTC
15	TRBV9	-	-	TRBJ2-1	CASSPSDSSYNEQFF	TGTGCCAGCAGTCCCTCGGACAGCTCCTACAATGAGCAGTTCTTC
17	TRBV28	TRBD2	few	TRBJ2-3	CASSPFSGEVSTDTQYF	TGTGCCAGCAGTCCCTTTAGCGGGGAAGTTAGCACAGATACGCAGTATTTT
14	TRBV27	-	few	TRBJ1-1	CASSTRQRNTEAFF	TGTGCCAGCAGCACAAGACAGCGGAACACTGAAGCTTTCTTT
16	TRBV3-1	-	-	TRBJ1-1	CASSPKIQPRRTEAFF	TGTGCCAGCAGCCCAAAGATCCAGCCCCGTCGGACTGAAGCTTTCTTT
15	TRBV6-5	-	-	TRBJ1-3	CASSYSGTGGNTIYF	TGTGCCAGCAGTTACTCGGGCACGGGCGGAAACACCATATATTTT
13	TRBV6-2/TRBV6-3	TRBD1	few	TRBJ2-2	CANGQGDTGELFF	TGTGCCAACGGACAGGGCGACACCGGGGAGCTGTTTTTT
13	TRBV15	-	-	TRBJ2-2	CATSRVGAGELFF	TGTGCCACCAGCAGAGTCGGTGCCGGGGAGCTGTTTTTT